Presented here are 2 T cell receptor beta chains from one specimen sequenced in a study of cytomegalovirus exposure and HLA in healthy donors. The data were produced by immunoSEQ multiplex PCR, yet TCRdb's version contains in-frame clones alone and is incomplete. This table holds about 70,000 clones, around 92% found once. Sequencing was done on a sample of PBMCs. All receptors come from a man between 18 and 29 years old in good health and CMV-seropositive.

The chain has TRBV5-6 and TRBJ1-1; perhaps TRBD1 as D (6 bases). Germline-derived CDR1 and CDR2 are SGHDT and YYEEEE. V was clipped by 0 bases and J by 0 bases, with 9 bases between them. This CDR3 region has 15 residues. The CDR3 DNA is TGTGCCAGCAGCTTGGATGGACAGATGAACACTGAAGCTTTCTTT. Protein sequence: CASSLDGQMNTEAFF. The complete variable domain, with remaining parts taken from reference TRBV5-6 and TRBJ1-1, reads DAGVTQSPTHLIKTRGQQVTLRCSPKSGHDTVSWYQQALGQGPQFIFQYYEEEERQRGNFPDRFSGHQFPNYSSELNVNALLLGDSALYLCASSLDGQMNTEAFFGQGTRLTVV.

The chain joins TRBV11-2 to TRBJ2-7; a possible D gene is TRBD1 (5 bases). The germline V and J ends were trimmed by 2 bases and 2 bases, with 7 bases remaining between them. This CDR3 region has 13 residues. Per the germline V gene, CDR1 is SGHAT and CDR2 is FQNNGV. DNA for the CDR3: TGTGCCAGCAGCTTAACAGGACCCTACGAGCAGTACTTC. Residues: CASSLTGPYEQYF.